The rows below give T cell receptor beta chains drawn from one sample of a study of regulatory T cells in long-lasting Graves disease. TCRdb reprocessed the multiplex PCR reads with MiXCR, giving one entry per CDR3 protein. The table lists over 400,000 distinct CDR3 sequences, approximately 15% of them singletons. The same specimen was also included in a second study, on T cells in Graves' hyperthyroidism and ophthalmopathy.

Material: peripheral blood mononuclear cells (PBMCs), obtained at new diagnosis, from a patient treated with antithyroid drugs. These receptor sequences come from a woman between 45 and 60 years old with Graves disease. Each CDR3 is given with its conserved first and last residue. A D gene is named only where the DNA matches it firmly. Size is omitted from some rows. Given values are once, few, many or a class for expanded clones.

D gene,J gene,clone size,V gene,CDR3 DNA,CDR3 protein
-,TRBJ1-5,-,TRBV5-5,TGTGCCAGCAGCTTTCAATATAGCAATCAGCCCCAGCATTTT,CASSFQYSNQPQHF
TRBD1,TRBJ2-3,-,TRBV5-1,TGCGCCAGCAGCTTGGGTCCATCAGGGGGCGGCACAGATACGCAGTATTTT,CASSLGPSGGGTDTQYF
-,TRBJ1-4,-,TRBV28,TGTGCCAGCAGTCTGGACGGCCCTAATGAAAAACTGTTTTTT,CASSLDGPNEKLFF
TRBD2,TRBJ2-1,many,TRBV10-1,TGCGCCAGCAGTTCCAGCGGGGGTCACAATGAGCAGTTCTTC,CASSSSGGHNEQFF
-,TRBJ2-2,many,TRBV10-3,TGTGCCATCAGTGAGGGACAGCAGGTGGCGGACACCGGGGAGCTGTTTTTT,CAISEGQQVADTGELFF
TRBD1,TRBJ1-4,-,TRBV6-5,TGTGCCAGCAGTTACTCGAAGTATTCAGGGGGAAACGAAAAACTGTTTTTT,CASSYSKYSGGNEKLFF
-,TRBJ1-1,many,TRBV10-3,TGTGCCACCCAAAAAACGGGACAACAGAACACTGAAGCTTTCTTT,CATQKTGQQNTEAFF
-,TRBJ2-7,many,TRBV28,TGTGCCAGCACCCCTGGCGGGACGTCCTACGAGCAGTACTTC,CASTPGGTSYEQYF
-,TRBJ2-1,-,TRBV19,TGTGCCAGTAGAGGGGAGAGTTACAATGAGCAGTTCTTC,CASRGESYNEQFF
-,TRBJ1-5,many,TRBV11-2,TGTGCCAGCAGCCCGACAGGTTTAAATCAGCCCCAGCATTTT,CASSPTGLNQPQHF
-,TRBJ1-1,many,TRBV3-1,TGTGCCAGCAGCCCAGGGTACAAGAACACTGAAGCTTTCTTT,CASSPGYKNTEAFF
-,TRBJ1-1,many,TRBV30,TGTGCCTGGAGCTTGGGGGGGAACACTGAAGCTTTCTTT,CAWSLGGNTEAFF
-,TRBJ1-4,many,TRBV2,TGTGCCAGCAGTGAAAGTCTCGGGGGAAAACTGTTTTTT,CASSESLGGKLFF
-,TRBJ1-2,-,TRBV11-2,TGTGCCAGCAGGGCCGGGGCTGGCTACACCTTC,CASRAGAGYTF
TRBD2,TRBJ2-3,-,TRBV9,TGTGCCAGCAGCGTATCCGGAACTAGCGCAATCGGCACAGATACGCAGTATTTT,CASSVSGTSAIGTDTQYF
-,TRBJ2-7,-,TRBV20-1,TGCAGTGCAACCTCTAGCGAGGCCTACGAGCAGTACTTC,CSATSSEAYEQYF
TRBD2,TRBJ2-7,many,TRBV6-1,TGTGCCAGCAGTGAAGGGGGACTAGCGGGAGGAAGCTCCTACGAGCAGTACTTC,CASSEGGLAGGSSYEQYF
-,TRBJ1-3,-,TRBV2,TGTGCCAGCATCGCCTTGACTGGAAACACCATATATTTT,CASIALTGNTIYF
-,TRBJ1-2,many,TRBV11-2,TGTGCCAGCAGCTTAGACTGGACAGCGTTAGGCTACACCTTC,CASSLDWTALGYTF
-,TRBJ1-6,-,TRBV5-4,TGTGCCAGCACCCGTGAGGGGCCGGGTAATTCACCCCTCCACTTT,CASTREGPGNSPLHF
TRBD1,TRBJ2-7,-,TRBV6-1,TGTGCCAGCATGGGACAGGGGACCTACGAGCAGTGCTTC,CASMGQGTYEQCF
-,TRBJ1-1,many,TRBV2,TGTGCCAGCAGTGAGGGCAAGGGTAAGACTGAAGCTTTCTTT,CASSEGKGKTEAFF
TRBD1,TRBJ2-7,many,TRBV28,TGTGCCAGCAGTTGGACAGGGTGGGACGAGCAGTACTTC,CASSWTGWDEQYF
TRBD2,TRBJ2-1,-,TRBV19,TGTGCCAGTAGTACCCGGGGGACTAGCGGGTACTATGAGCAGTTCTTC,CASSTRGTSGYYEQFF